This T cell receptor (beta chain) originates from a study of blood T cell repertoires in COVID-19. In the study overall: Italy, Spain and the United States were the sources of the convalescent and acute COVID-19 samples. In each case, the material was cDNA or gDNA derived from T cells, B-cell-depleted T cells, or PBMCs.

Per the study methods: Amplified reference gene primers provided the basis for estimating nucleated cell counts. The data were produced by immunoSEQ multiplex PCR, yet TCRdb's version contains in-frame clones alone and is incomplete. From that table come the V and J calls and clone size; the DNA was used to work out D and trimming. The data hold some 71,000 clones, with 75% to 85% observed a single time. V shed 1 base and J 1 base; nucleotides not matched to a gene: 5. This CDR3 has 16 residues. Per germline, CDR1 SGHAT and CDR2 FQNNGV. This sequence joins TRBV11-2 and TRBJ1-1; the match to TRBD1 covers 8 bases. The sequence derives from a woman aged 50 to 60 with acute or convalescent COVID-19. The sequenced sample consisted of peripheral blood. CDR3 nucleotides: TGTGCCAGCAGCTTAGCTGTCAGGGGGCCGAACACTGAAGCTTTCTTT. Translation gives CASSLAVRGPNTEAFF.